Below are 2 T cell receptor beta chains sequenced from a single sample in a study of blood T cell repertoires in COVID-19. Assay: immunoSEQ multiplex PCR; the TCRdb copy retains only in-frame clones and omits some. The sample contains almost 250,000 clones, roughly 90% of which appear only once. Source material: PBMCs or T cells enriched from blood (not recorded which). Every receptor here comes from a woman aged 25-40 years who had recovered from COVID-19.

This clone has only one observation. This sequence joins TRBV3-1 (or the pseudogene TRBV3-2) and TRBJ2-3; TRBD2 agrees at 9 bases. This CDR3 has 14 amino acids. The germline CDR1 and CDR2 sequences are LGHDT and YNNKEL (reference sequence). V dropped 4 bases and J dropped 4; count of bases not matched to a gene: 3. CDR3 in DNA: TGTGCCAGCAGCCTTAGCGGGAGCTCAGATACGCAGTATTTT. Its protein is CASSLSGSSDTQYF.

V and J are TRBV30 and TRBJ1-6; D not resolved. Trimming removed 0 bases at V and 15 bases at J, with 15 bases between. The CDR3 loop spans 13 amino acids. Germline V gene data show CDR1 as GTSNPN and CDR2 as SVGIG (reference sequence). Written as DNA, the CDR3 is TGTGCCTGGAGTGTATTCGACCCCGGGTTCCTCCACTTT. This sequence encodes CAWSVFDPGFLHF.